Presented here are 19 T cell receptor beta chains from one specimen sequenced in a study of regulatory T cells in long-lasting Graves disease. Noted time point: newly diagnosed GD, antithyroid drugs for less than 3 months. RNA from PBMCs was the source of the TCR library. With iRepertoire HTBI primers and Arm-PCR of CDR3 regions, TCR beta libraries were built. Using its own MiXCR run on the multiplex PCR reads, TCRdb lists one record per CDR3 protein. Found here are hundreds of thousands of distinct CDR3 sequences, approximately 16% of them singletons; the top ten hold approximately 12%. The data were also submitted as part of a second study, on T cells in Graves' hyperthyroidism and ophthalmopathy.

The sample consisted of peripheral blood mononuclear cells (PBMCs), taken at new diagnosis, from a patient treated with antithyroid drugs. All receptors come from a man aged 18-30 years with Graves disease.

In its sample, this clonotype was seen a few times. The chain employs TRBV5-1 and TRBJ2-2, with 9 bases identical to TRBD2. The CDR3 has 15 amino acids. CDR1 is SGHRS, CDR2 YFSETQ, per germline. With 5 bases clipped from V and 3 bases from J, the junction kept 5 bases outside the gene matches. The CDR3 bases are TGCGCCAGCAGAGAGCGGGAGGACGACACCGGGGAGCTGTTTTTT. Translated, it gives CASREREDDTGELFF.

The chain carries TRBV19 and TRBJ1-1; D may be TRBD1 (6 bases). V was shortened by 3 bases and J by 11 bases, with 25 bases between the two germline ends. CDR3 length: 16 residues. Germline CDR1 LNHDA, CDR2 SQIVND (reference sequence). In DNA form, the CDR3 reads TGTGCCAGTAGTATGATGAGGGGGTGGGATCTGACGTGGGCTTTCTTT. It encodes CASSMMRGWDLTWAFF.

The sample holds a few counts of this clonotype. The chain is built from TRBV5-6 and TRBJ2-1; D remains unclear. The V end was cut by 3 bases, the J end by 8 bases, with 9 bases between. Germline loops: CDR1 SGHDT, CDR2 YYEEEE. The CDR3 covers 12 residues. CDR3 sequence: CASSSNTYEQFF. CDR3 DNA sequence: TGTGCCAGCAGCTCCAACACGTATGAGCAGTTCTTC.

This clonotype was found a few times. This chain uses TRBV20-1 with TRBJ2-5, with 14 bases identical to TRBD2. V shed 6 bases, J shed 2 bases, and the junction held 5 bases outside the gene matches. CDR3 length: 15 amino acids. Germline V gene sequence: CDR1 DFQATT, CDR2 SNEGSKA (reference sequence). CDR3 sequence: CSARLAGGDQETQYF. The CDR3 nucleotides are TGCAGTGCCCGACTAGCGGGGGGGGATCAAGAGACCCAGTACTTC.

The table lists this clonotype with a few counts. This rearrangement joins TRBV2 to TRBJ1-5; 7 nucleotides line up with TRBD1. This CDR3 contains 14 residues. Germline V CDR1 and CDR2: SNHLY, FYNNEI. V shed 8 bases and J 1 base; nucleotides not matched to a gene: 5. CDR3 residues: CASRLGQSNQPQHF. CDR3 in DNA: TGTGCCAGCCGGCTGGGACAGAGCAATCAGCCCCAGCATTTT.

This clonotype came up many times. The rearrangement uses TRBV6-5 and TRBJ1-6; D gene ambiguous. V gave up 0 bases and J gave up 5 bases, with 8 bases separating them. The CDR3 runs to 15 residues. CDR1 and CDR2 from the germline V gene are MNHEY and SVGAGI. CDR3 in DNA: TGTGCCAGCAGTTACTCGACGGGGAATAATTCACCCCTCCACTTT. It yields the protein CASSYSTGNNSPLHF.

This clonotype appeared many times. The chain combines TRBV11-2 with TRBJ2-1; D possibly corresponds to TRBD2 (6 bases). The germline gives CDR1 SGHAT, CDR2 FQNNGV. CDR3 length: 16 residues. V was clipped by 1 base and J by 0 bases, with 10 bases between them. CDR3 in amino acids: CASSLVRGSSYNEQFF. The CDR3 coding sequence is TGTGCCAGCAGCTTAGTTCGGGGGAGCTCCTACAATGAGCAGTTCTTC.

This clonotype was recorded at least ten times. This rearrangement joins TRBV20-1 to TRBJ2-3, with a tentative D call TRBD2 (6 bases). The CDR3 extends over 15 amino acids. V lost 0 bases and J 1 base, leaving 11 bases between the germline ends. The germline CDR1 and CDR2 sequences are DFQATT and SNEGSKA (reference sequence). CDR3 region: CSARDLGGRTDTQYF. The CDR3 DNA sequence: TGCAGTGCTAGAGATCTGGGGGGACGCACAGATACGCAGTATTTT.

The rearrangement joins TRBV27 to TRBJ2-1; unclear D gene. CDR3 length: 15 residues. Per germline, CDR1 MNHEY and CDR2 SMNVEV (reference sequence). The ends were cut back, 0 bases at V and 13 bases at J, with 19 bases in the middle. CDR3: CASSLSRSGFTYQFF. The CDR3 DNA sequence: TGTGCCAGCAGTTTATCGAGGTCCGGTTTTACTTATCAGTTCTTC.

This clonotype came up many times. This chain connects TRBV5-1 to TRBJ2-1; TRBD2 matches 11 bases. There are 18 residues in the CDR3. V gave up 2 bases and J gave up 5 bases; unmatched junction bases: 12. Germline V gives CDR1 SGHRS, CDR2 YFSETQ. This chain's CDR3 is CASSLLLSSGRAHNEQFF. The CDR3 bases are TGCGCCAGCAGCTTACTCCTGAGTAGCGGGAGGGCCCACAATGAGCAGTTCTTC.

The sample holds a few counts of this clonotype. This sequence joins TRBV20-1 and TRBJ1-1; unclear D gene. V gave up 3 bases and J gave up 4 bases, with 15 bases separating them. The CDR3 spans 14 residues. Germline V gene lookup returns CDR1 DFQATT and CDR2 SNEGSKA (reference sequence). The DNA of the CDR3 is TGCAGTGCTAGGGATCCTAGCGGGGTCACTGAAGCTTTCTTT. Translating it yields CSARDPSGVTEAFF.

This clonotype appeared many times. The CDR3 loop is CASSEFLWMGNANQPQHF. As DNA, the CDR3 is TGTGCCAGCAGTGAATTCCTGTGGATGGGGAACGCCAATCAGCCCCAGCATTTT. The chain is built from TRBV6-1 and TRBJ1-5; the D is unclear. Germline loops: CDR1 MNHNS, CDR2 SASEGT. The CDR3 is 18 residues long. V was pared by 2 bases and J by 3 bases, with 20 bases between.

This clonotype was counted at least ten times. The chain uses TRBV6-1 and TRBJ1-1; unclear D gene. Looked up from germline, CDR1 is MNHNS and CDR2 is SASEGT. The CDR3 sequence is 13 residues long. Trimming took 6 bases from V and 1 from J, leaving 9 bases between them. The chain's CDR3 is CASSPGKNTEAFF. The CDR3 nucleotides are TGTGCCAGCAGCCCCGGGAAGAACACTGAAGCTTTCTTT.

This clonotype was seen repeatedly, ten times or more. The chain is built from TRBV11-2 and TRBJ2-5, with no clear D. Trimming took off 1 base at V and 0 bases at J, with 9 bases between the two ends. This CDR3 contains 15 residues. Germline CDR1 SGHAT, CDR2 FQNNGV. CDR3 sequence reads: CASSLVGSDQETQYF. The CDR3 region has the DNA TGTGCCAGCAGCTTAGTGGGGTCAGACCAAGAGACCCAGTACTTC.

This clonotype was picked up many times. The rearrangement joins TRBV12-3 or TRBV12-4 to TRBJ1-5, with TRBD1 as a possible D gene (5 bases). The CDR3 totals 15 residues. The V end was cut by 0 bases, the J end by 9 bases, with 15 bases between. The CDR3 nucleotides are TGTGCCAGCAGTTTAGCACGGGACCCCGAAAGGCCCCAGCATTTT. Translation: CASSLARDPERPQHF.

CDR3 nucleotides: TGTGCCACCAGCAGCCGGGACTCCGTAGCGGGAGTACTCTACAATGAGCAGTTCTTC. It encodes CATSSRDSVAGVLYNEQFF. V gene TRBV15 combines with J gene TRBJ2-1, with 9 bases that match TRBD2. J gave up 3 bases and V 3 bases, and 15 bases lay outside the gene matches. CDR3 length: 19 amino acids. Germline CDR1 and CDR2: LNHNV and YYDKDF (reference sequence). Filled out from reference TRBV15 and TRBJ2-1, the complete variable domain reads DAMVIQNPRYQVTQFGKPVTLSCSQTLNHNVMYWYQQKSSQAPKLLFHYYDKDFNNEADTPDNFQSRRPNTSFCFLDIRSPGLGDTAMYLCATSSRDSVAGVLYNEQFFGPGTRLTVL.

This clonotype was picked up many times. CDR3 nucleotide sequence: TGTGCCAGCAGTTTAACTAGGGGGCGGAATCAGCCCCAGCATTTT. Amino acid sequence: CASSLTRGRNQPQHF. The rearrangement joins TRBV12-3 or TRBV12-4 to TRBJ1-5; TRBD1 aligns across 7 bases. V dropped 2 bases and J dropped 4; count of bases not matched to a gene: 5. The CDR3 spans 15 residues.

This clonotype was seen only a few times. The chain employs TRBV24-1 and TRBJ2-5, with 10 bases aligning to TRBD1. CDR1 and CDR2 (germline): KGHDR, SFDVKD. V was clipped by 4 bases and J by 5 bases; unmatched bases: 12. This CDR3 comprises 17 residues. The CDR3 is CATSEGTGVGARETQYF. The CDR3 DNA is TGTGCCACCAGTGAGGGGACAGGGGTTGGGGCAAGGGAGACCCAGTACTTC.

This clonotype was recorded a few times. CDR3 DNA sequence: TGTGCCAGCAGCTTAAATAGAGGGGTTGAAAAACTGTTTTTT. Its translation is CASSLNRGVEKLFF. The J gene is TRBJ1-4, the V gene TRBV11-2; D might be TRBD1 (5 bases). The CDR3 is 14 amino acids. Trimming left V 2 bases short and J 7 bases short, with 11 bases between. Germline V gives CDR1 SGHAT, CDR2 FQNNGV.